The next 11 T cell receptor beta chains were all read from a single sample in a study of T cells in Graves' hyperthyroidism and ophthalmopathy. Researchers took RNA transcripts and amplified the TCR beta CDR3 regions from them. HTBI primers were used for first-round RT-PCR of the TCR CDR3. TCRdb recomputed calls from the multiplex PCR reads with MiXCR, one row per CDR3 protein. The sample yields about 620,000 distinct CDR3 sequences, under 20% seen once. Sequenced material: blood. The receptor set was obtained from a woman younger than 45 with Graves' hyperthyroidism.

This clonotype was recorded only once. This chain joins TRBV6-1 and TRBJ2-7; possibly TRBD1 for D (6 bases). The CDR3 has 19 residues. V lost 6 bases to trimming and J lost 2 bases, with 29 bases between them. Germline CDR1 and CDR2: MNHNS and SASEGT. The CDR3 region is CASRPEQGKLLAVAYEQYF. CDR3 bases: TGTGCCAGCAGGCCAGAACAGGGTAAACTTCTGGCAGTTGCCTACGAGCAGTACTTC.

This clonotype was seen a handful of times. The V call is TRBV18, the J call TRBJ1-5; D is undetermined. V gave up 3 bases and J gave up 0 bases, with 12 bases separating them. Germline V CDR1 and CDR2: KGHSH, LQKENI. This CDR3 comprises 16 residues. DNA of the CDR3: TGTGCCAGCTCACCGTCGAGTAGGAATAGCAATCAGCCCCAGCATTTT. The encoded protein is CASSPSSRNSNQPQHF.

This clonotype has at least ten counts. This sequence joins TRBV7-8 and TRBJ2-1; 8 bases are shared with TRBD1. The germline gives CDR1 SGHVS, CDR2 FQNEAQ. The CDR3 sequence is 15 residues long. V lost 6 bases, J lost 4 bases, and 8 bases stayed unmatched. The CDR3 DNA reads TGTGCCAGCAGACAAGGACAGGGAGGATACAATGAGCAGTTCTTC. Translation gives CASRQGQGGYNEQFF.

There are many counts of this clonotype. The rearrangement joins TRBV28 to TRBJ2-7; TRBD1 aligns across 9 bases. The trim removed 6 bases at V and 3 bases at J, leaving 6 bases unmatched. This CDR3 is built from 14 residues. CDR1 MDHEN and CDR2 SYDVKM come from the germline V gene. CDR3 residues: CASSDGQGIYEQYF. In DNA, the CDR3 is TGTGCCAGCAGCGACGGACAGGGGATCTACGAGCAGTACTTC.

The table lists this clonotype with many counts. This chain uses TRBV3-1 with TRBJ2-2; D possibly corresponds to TRBD2 (5 bases). V was shortened by 4 bases and J by 4 bases, with 16 bases between the two germline ends. The CDR3 is made up of 16 amino acids. Per the germline V gene, CDR1 is LGHDT and CDR2 is YNNKEL (reference sequence). The CDR3 nucleotides read TGTGCCAGCAGCCTCATGTACGCTAGCAGCACCGGGGAGCTGTTTTTT. Protein: CASSLMYASSTGELFF.

The genes are TRBV6-1 and TRBJ1-6; weak D call: TRBD1 (6 bases). Trimming removed 2 bases at V and 3 bases at J, with 11 bases between. CDR3 length: 16 amino acids. The germline V gene has CDR1 MNHNS and CDR2 SASEGT. In DNA form, the CDR3 reads TGTGCCAGCAGTGAAAGAACAGGGTTCTATAATTCACCCCTCCACTTT. It yields the protein CASSERTGFYNSPLHF.

This clonotype was counted only a few times. This rearrangement joins TRBV5-1 to TRBJ2-7, with 8 bases matching TRBD2. CDR1 is SGHRS and CDR2 is YFSETQ in the germline V gene. This CDR3 spans 16 amino acids. The J segment lost 4 bases and the V segment lost 4 bases, leaving 13 bases of the junction unmatched. CDR3 loop: CASSQQAASGRYEQYF. CDR3 DNA: TGCGCCAGCAGCCAGCAGGCGGCCAGCGGGAGATACGAGCAGTACTTC.

This clonotype was counted many times. V is TRBV6-1 and J is TRBJ2-6; TRBD1 matches 9 bases. This CDR3 region has 18 residues. The V gene's germline CDR1 is MNHNS and CDR2 SASEGT. V trimming: 6 bases; J trimming: 0 bases; junction bases outside the gene matches: 9. The CDR3 nucleotides are TGTGCCAGCAGATCCGGGACAGGGTTATACTCTGGGGCCAACGTCCTGACTTTC. Protein sequence: CASRSGTGLYSGANVLTF.

In this sample, this clonotype turned up a few times. The rearrangement uses TRBV24-1 and TRBJ1-3, with D uncertain. CDR3 length equals 14 residues. In germline, CDR1 is KGHDR, CDR2 SFDVKD. V was cut by 4 bases and J by 0 bases, with 6 bases left in between. The CDR3 nucleotides are TGTGCCACCAGTGACCCAACCTCTGGAAACACCATATATTTT. This codes for CATSDPTSGNTIYF.

This clonotype has at least ten counts. This chain connects TRBV20-1 to TRBJ1-2, with TRBD1 identical over 8 bases. V was clipped by 5 bases and J by 6 bases; unmatched bases: 5. Germline loops: CDR1 DFQATT, CDR2 SNEGSKA (reference sequence). The CDR3 sequence is 12 residues long. CDR3 nucleotide sequence: TGCAGTGCTTTGGACAGGGAGGATGGCTACACCTTC. Protein sequence: CSALDREDGYTF.

This clonotype was observed a handful of times. This chain joins TRBV2 and TRBJ2-5; D is perhaps TRBD2 (6 bases). Germline V gives CDR1 SNHLY, CDR2 FYNNEI. Trimming cost V 4 bases and J 3 bases, with 15 bases left between them. This CDR3 region has 15 residues. The CDR3 region is CASSVGAWTKETQYF. The CDR3 coding sequence is TGTGCCAGCAGTGTAGGGGCGTGGACTAAAGAGACCCAGTACTTC.